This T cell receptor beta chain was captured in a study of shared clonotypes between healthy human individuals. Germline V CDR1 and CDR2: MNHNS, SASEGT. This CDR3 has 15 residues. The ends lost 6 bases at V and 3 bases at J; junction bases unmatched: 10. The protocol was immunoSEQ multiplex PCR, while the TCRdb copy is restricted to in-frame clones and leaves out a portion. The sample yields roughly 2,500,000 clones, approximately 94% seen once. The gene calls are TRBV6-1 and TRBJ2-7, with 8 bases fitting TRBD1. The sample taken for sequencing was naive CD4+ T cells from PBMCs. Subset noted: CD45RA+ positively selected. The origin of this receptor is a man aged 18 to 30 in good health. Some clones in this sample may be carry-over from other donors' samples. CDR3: CASSLITGGHYEQYF. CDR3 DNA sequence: TGTGCCAGCAGCCTTATTACAGGGGGACACTACGAGCAGTACTTC.